This T cell receptor (beta chain) was observed in a study of tumor and adjacent non-tumor tissue in lung cancer. Study summary: The patients, roughly 9 men and roughly 5 women, were roughly 30 to 80 with stage I to III disease. On average, productive TCRbeta reads reached about 4.17 million per sample.

TCRbeta libraries were built with three rounds of nested PCR, modified from ARM-PCR. TCRdb re-called the multiplex PCR reads through MiXCR, storing one row per CDR3 protein. The table includes approximately 71,000 distinct CDR3 sequences, about three fifths detected once. On this clonotype: Its matching antigen is unknown. At one of its ends the junction is not consistent with the germline gene, which may arise from a read error.

This CDR3 is built from 13 residues. The germline V gene has CDR1 SQVTM and CDR2 ANQGSEA. Whole-study findings and limits: Top 100 clones took a larger repertoire share in normal lung. Tumor tissue had significantly higher TCR diversity than normal lung.

No cell sorting was done before RNA was extracted from the tissue. The chain combines TRBV29-1 with TRBJ2-3, with D maybe TRBD2 (5 bases). The specimen sequenced was lung tumor tissue. The TCR originated in a man between 50 and 59 years old with non-small cell lung cancer. For the CDR3, the DNA is TGCAGCGTCTTAGCGCTAAGCACAGACACGCAGTATTTT. Its protein is CSVLALSTDTQYF.